This TCR beta chain was retrieved from a study of CD8 T cells in Susac syndrome. Study summary: Patients with Susac syndrome were, at the time of blood collection, therapy-naive, maintained on corticosteroids, or maintained on intravenous immunoglobulin alone.

With random hexamers, reverse transcription was performed on about 0.5 to 1 ug of RNA. immunoSEQ multiplex PCR amplified TCR beta CDR3 across 54 Vbeta, 13 Jbeta. TCRdb ran MiXCR on the immunoSEQ multiplex PCR reads and lists one entry per CDR3 protein. The sample includes 110,000 to 150,000 distinct CDR3 sequences, around 95% seen only once; the top ten take less than 0.085%. CDR1 is SGHTA, CDR2 FQGNSA, per germline. Between the trimmed V and J ends, which lost 3 bases and 5 bases, there was a span of 4 bases. The CDR3 covers 11 residues. The J gene is TRBJ2-5, the V gene TRBV7-2; D remains ambiguous. The origin of this receptor is a human donor with Susac syndrome. Sequencing was performed on CD4+ T cells from PBMCs. The DNA of the CDR3 is TGTGCCAGCAGCTTGTTTGAGACCCAGTACTTC. Amino acids: CASSLFETQYF.